This is a list of T cell receptor beta chains from one sample in a study of control samples from healthy donors and cancer patients. TCRdb keeps only in-frame clones here, not all; method: immunoSEQ multiplex PCR. The table has approximately 120,000 clones, around nine tenths seen once. The sample was blood. The origin of the receptors is a woman aged 45 to 65 in good health. Both conserved end residues are part of each CDR3. Fields, in order: J gene, D gene, clone size, V gene, CDR3 protein, CDR3 DNA. A D gene is named only where the DNA matches it firmly. Clone size, where shown, is once, few, many, or a class for clones that have expanded.

>TRBJ1-5|NA|NA|TRBV2
CASSYLDSYQPQHF
TGTGCCAGCAGCTACCTGGACAGTTATCAGCCCCAGCATTTT
>TRBJ2-1|NA|NA|TRBV5-6
CASSSLGAGSYNEQFF
TGTGCCAGCAGCTCCCTCGGGGCTGGCTCCTACAATGAGCAGTTCTTC
>TRBJ1-5|TRBD1|NA|TRBV7-2
CASSLGTGGKPQHF
TGTGCCAGCAGCCTAGGGACAGGTGGGAAGCCCCAGCATTTT
>TRBJ1-5|NA|NA|TRBV6-5
CASSRSRGGFQPQHF
TGTGCCAGCAGCCGTAGTCGAGGAGGGTTTCAGCCCCAGCATTTT
>TRBJ1-1|NA|NA|TRBV7-2
CASSLARVGGTEAFF
TGTGCCAGCAGCTTAGCGCGGGTCGGTGGCACTGAAGCTTTCTTT
>TRBJ2-6|NA|NA|TRBV7-6
CASSLGAGSGANVLTF
TGTGCCAGCAGCTTAGGTGCCGGCTCTGGGGCCAACGTCCTGACTTTC
>TRBJ2-3|NA|NA|TRBV6-2/TRBV6-3
CASSYSWPDTQYF
TGTGCCAGCAGTTACTCGTGGCCAGATACGCAGTATTTT
>TRBJ1-5|NA|NA|TRBV4-3
CASSRGVGLGQPQHF
TGCGCCAGCAGCCGAGGGGTCGGTCTAGGACAGCCCCAGCATTTT
>TRBJ2-5|NA|NA|TRBV12-3/TRBV12-4
CASSLPGGTQYF
TGTGCCAGCAGTTTACCCGGGGGGACCCAGTACTTC
>TRBJ1-2|NA|NA|TRBV5-1
CASSLAGDGYGYTF
TGCGCCAGCAGCTTGGCGGGGGATGGCTATGGCTACACCTTC
>TRBJ2-5|TRBD2|NA|TRBV9
CASSVGLAGWEAQYF
TGTGCCAGCAGCGTTGGACTAGCGGGATGGGAGGCCCAGTACTTC
>TRBJ2-2|NA|NA|TRBV9
CASSVAPHEGVSGELFF
TGTGCCAGCAGCGTAGCCCCCCACGAGGGAGTTAGCGGGGAGCTGTTTTTT
>TRBJ1-1|TRBD1|NA|TRBV5-4
CASSPGGQNTEAFF
TGTGCCAGCAGCCCAGGGGGACAGAACACTGAAGCTTTCTTT
>TRBJ2-1|TRBD2|NA|TRBV3-1/TRBV3-2
CASSPTGGRLNEQFF
TGTGCCAGCAGCCCGACGGGGGGGAGGCTCAATGAGCAGTTCTTC
>TRBJ2-3|TRBD2|NA|TRBV5-1
CASSPAPRAGGPLTQYF
TGCGCCAGCAGCCCAGCCCCGCGGGCGGGGGGGCCCCTTACGCAGTATTTT
>TRBJ1-3|NA|few|TRBV7-9
CASSLTAGNTIYF
TGTGCCAGCAGCCTCACGGCTGGAAACACCATATATTTT
>TRBJ2-3|NA|few|TRBV7-9
CASSLSRGSADTQYF
TGTGCCAGCAGCTTATCCCGGGGGAGTGCAGATACGCAGTATTTT
>TRBJ1-2|NA|NA|TRBV19
CASSIIGQGYTF
TGTGCCAGTAGTATAATCGGGCAGGGCTACACCTTC
>TRBJ1-1|NA|NA|TRBV2
CASIEAPGGGTEAFF
TGTGCCAGCATCGAAGCTCCGGGGGGAGGGACTGAAGCTTTCTTT
>TRBJ2-1|TRBD2|NA|TRBV3-1/TRBV3-2
CASSQWEGRAEQFF
TGTGCCAGCAGCCAGTGGGAGGGTAGGGCGGAGCAGTTCTTC
>TRBJ1-1|TRBD1|NA|TRBV4-3
CASSRGTVMNTEAFF
TGCGCCAGCAGCCGCGGGACAGTCATGAACACTGAAGCTTTCTTT
>TRBJ2-6|NA|few|TRBV11-1
CASSLQSGANVLTF
TGTGCCAGCAGCTTACAGTCCGGGGCCAACGTCCTGACTTTC
>TRBJ1-2|TRBD1|NA|TRBV2
CASSQRQGVGYTF
TGTGCCAGCAGTCAGAGGCAGGGGGTTGGCTACACCTTC
>TRBJ1-5|NA|NA|TRBV7-2
CASAQGFNQPQHF
TGTGCCAGCGCACAAGGGTTCAATCAGCCCCAGCATTTT
>TRBJ2-3|NA|NA|TRBV5-6
CASSLPSTDTQYF
TGTGCCAGCAGCTTGCCCAGCACAGATACGCAGTATTTT
>TRBJ2-1|TRBD2|NA|TRBV6-5
CASRLSGRFNNEQFF
TGTGCCAGCAGACTTAGCGGGAGGTTCAACAATGAGCAGTTCTTC
>TRBJ1-5|NA|NA|TRBV12-5
CASGLVGSPNQPQHF
TGTGCTAGTGGTTTGGTAGGGTCCCCAAACCAGCCCCAGCATTTT
>TRBJ1-6|NA|NA|TRBV7-2
CASRGARDSPLHF
TGTGCCAGCAGGGGTGCCCGCGATTCACCCCTCCACTTT
>TRBJ2-3|NA|NA|TRBV3-1/TRBV3-2
CASSQELGLATDTQYF
TGTGCCAGCAGCCAAGAATTGGGGCTAGCTACAGATACGCAGTATTTT
>TRBJ2-1|NA|NA|TRBV30
CAWSVPGTRRLTRNEQFF
TGTGCCTGGAGTGTGCCCGGGACCCGGCGCCTCACCCGCAATGAGCAGTTCTTC
>TRBJ1-2|NA|few|TRBV19
CASSPWGGRIWGYTF
TGTGCCAGTAGTCCCTGGGGGGGGAGAATATGGGGCTACACCTTC
>TRBJ2-4|NA|once|TRBV5-1
CASRSRGGSKNIQYF
TGCGCCAGCAGGAGCCGTGGGGGCTCCAAAAACATTCAGTACTTC
>TRBJ1-6|NA|few|TRBV7-3
CASSLDGRQSLHF
TGTGCCAGCAGCTTGGACGGAAGACAGTCCCTCCACTTT
>TRBJ2-1|NA|NA|TRBV30
CAWSAWTDNEQFF
TGTGCCTGGAGTGCGTGGACAGACAATGAGCAGTTCTTC
>TRBJ1-5|NA|few|TRBV11-2
CASSLDLKIQPQHF
TGTGCCAGCAGCTTAGATCTAAAAATTCAGCCCCAGCATTTT
>TRBJ2-7|TRBD1|once|TRBV30
CASQGGPYEQYF
TGTGCGTCACAGGGGGGCCCCTACGAGCAGTACTTC
>TRBJ2-5|NA|NA|TRBV7-3
CASSLTQGPLETQYF
TGTGCCAGCAGCTTAACCCAGGGTCCCCTTGAGACCCAGTACTTC
>TRBJ2-5|NA|NA|TRBV19
CASGGRAQETQYF
TGTGCCAGTGGGGGCAGGGCCCAAGAGACCCAGTACTTC
>TRBJ1-4|NA|NA|TRBV19
CASTTAGRSTNEKLFF
TGTGCCAGTACAACGGCAGGGAGATCGACTAATGAAAAACTGTTTTTT
>TRBJ2-2|NA|NA|TRBV19
CASSISSRPAGELFF
TGTGCCAGTAGTATCTCATCCAGGCCAGCCGGGGAGCTGTTTTTT
>TRBJ2-7|TRBD2|NA|TRBV4-2
CASSQAGTSGYEQYF
TGTGCCAGCAGCCAGGCAGGGACTAGCGGATACGAGCAGTACTTC
>TRBJ2-3|NA|few|TRBV7-3
CASSRKGQYTQYF
TGTGCCAGCAGCCGCAAAGGACAGTATACGCAGTATTTT
>TRBJ2-2|NA|NA|TRBV19
CASSGWLSNTGELFF
TGTGCCAGTAGTGGCTGGCTATCGAACACCGGGGAGCTGTTTTTT
>TRBJ2-4|TRBD2|NA|TRBV6-5
CASKLAGGRRNIQYF
TGTGCCAGCAAACTAGCGGGAGGCCGGAGGAACATTCAGTACTTC
>TRBJ2-1|NA|NA|TRBV29-1
CSVPPQFF
TGCAGCGTCCCCCCGCAGTTCTTC
>TRBJ2-3|TRBD2|NA|TRBV7-2
CASSWTSGGSTDTQYF
TGTGCCAGCAGTTGGACTAGCGGGGGTAGCACAGATACGCAGTATTTT
>TRBJ2-1|TRBD2|NA|TRBV6-2/TRBV6-3
CASSYELAGYNEQFF
TGTGCCAGCAGTTACGAACTAGCGGGATACAATGAGCAGTTCTTC
>TRBJ1-1|NA|NA|TRBV29-1
CSVGGFLGTEAFF
TGCAGCGTTGGTGGGTTTCTGGGCACTGAAGCTTTCTTT
>TRBJ1-1|TRBD1|NA|TRBV6-2/TRBV6-3
CASSPTGLTGRWAFF
TGTGCCAGCAGCCCGACCGGCCTGACAGGGCGGTGGGCTTTCTTT
>TRBJ1-1|NA|NA|TRBV7-3
CASSLFGTEAFF
TGTGCCAGCAGCTTGTTTGGTACTGAAGCTTTCTTT